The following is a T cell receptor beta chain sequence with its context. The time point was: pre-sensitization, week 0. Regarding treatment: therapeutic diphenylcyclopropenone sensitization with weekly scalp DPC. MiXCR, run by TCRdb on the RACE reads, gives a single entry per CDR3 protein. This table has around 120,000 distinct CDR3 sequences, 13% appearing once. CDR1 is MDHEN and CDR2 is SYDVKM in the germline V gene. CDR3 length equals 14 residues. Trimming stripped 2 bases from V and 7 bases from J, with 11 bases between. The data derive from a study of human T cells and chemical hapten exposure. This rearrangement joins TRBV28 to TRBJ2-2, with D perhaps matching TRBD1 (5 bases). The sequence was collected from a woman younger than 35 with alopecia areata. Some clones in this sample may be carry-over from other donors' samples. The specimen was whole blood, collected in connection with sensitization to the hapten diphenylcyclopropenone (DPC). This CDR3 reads CASSLHRPNGELFF. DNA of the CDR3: TGTGCCAGCAGTTTACACAGGCCAAACGGGGAGCTGTTTTTT. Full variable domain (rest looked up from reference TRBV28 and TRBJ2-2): DVKVTQSSRYLVKRTGEKVFLECVQDMDHENMFWYRQDPGLGLRLIYFSYDVKMKEKGDIPEGYSVSREKKERFSLILESASTNQTSMYLCASSLHRPNGELFFGEGSRLTVL.